The present entry profiles one TCR beta chain with its context. The CDR3 consists of 14 residues. CDR1 and CDR2 (germline): KGHDR, SFDVKD. V lost 2 bases and J 3 bases, leaving 9 bases between the germline ends. This sample is drawn from a study of blood T cell repertoires in COVID-19. On the study more broadly: The United States, Italy and Spain were the sources of the acute and convalescent COVID-19 samples. T cells, B-cell-depleted T cells, or PBMCs provided the cDNA or gDNA that served as material.

Per the authors' pipeline: Nucleated cell number was recorded as an estimate derived from reference gene primer amplification. TCRdb's table, derived via immunoSEQ multiplex PCR, lists solely in-frame clones and lacks some. That table furnishes V, J and clone size, whereas the DNA furnished D and trimming. The sample includes 140,000 to 150,000 clones, 84% of them seen just once. The clonotype comes from a human donor in a cohort sampled during active COVID-19. The chain joins TRBV24-1 to TRBJ1-2, with a tentative D call TRBD1 (6 bases). Sequenced: peripheral blood. For the CDR3, the DNA is TGTGCCACCAGTGATTACAGGGTGGACTATGGCTACACCTTC. Its protein is CATSDYRVDYGYTF.